A selection of T cell receptor beta chains follows, all from one sample in a study of blood T cell repertoires in COVID-19. Only in-frame clones appear in the TCRdb table, and some are missing; sequencing was by immunoSEQ multiplex PCR. This table holds about 180,000 clones, about 81% found once. The specimen sequenced was peripheral blood. The receptors originated from a woman at least 80 years old with COVID-19, enrolled during active disease. CDR3s include the opening cysteine and the closing phenylalanine or tryptophan. The order of the fields is D gene, V gene, J gene, clone size, CDR3 protein, CDR3 DNA. The D gene is left open where the match is weak. The size of a clone is reported for some rows only, either as once, few or many, or as a class for expanded clones.

>TRBD2|TRBV10-3|TRBJ2-2|.
CAINQGGLAGEFYMEELFF
TGTGCCATCAACCAAGGAGGGCTAGCGGGGGAATTTTATATGGAGGAGCTGTTTTTT
>.|TRBV6-2/TRBV6-3|TRBJ2-5|.
CASSPPLWREETQYF
TGTGCCAGCAGCCCCCCATTGTGGCGGGAAGAGACCCAGTACTTC
>TRBD2|TRBV14|TRBJ2-1|.
CASSPMSGRGSYNEQFF
TGTGCCAGCAGCCCGATGAGCGGGAGGGGCTCCTACAATGAGCAGTTCTTC
>TRBD1|TRBV28|TRBJ1-3|.
CASRGTGFSGNTIYF
TGTGCCAGCAGGGGGACAGGGTTCTCTGGAAACACCATATATTTT
>TRBD2|TRBV5-1|TRBJ2-3|once
CASSLYPGLAGGRTDTQYF
TGCGCCAGCAGCTTGTACCCGGGACTAGCGGGGGGGAGGACAGATACGCAGTATTTT
>TRBD2|TRBV19|TRBJ2-4|.
CASSHSGRADIQYF
TGTGCCAGTAGTCATAGCGGGAGGGCGGACATTCAGTACTTC
>TRBD1|TRBV6-5|TRBJ1-1|.
CASSYGTGDMNTEAFF
TGTGCCAGCAGTTACGGGACAGGGGACATGAACACTGAAGCTTTCTTT
>.|TRBV18|TRBJ2-3|.
CASSLSIIGAADTQYF
TGTGCCAGCTCACTCTCGATAATAGGGGCTGCAGATACGCAGTATTTT
>TRBD2|TRBV7-3|TRBJ2-2|.
CASSLGRDYGGELFF
TGTGCCAGCAGCTTAGGGAGGGATTATGGCGGGGAGCTGTTTTTT
>.|TRBV19|TRBJ1-2|.
CASKGTGVNYGYTF
TGTGCCAGTAAGGGAACAGGAGTTAACTATGGCTACACCTTC
>TRBD1|TRBV7-2|TRBJ2-5|.
CASSPGTGRETQYF
TGTGCCAGCAGCCCGGGGACAGGGCGGGAGACCCAGTACTTC
>.|TRBV3-1/TRBV3-2|TRBJ2-1|.
CASSQKRGREASYNEQFF
TGTGCCAGCAGCCAAAAAAGGGGCAGGGAGGCCTCCTACAATGAGCAGTTCTTC
>.|TRBV5-6|TRBJ1-5|.
CASSFGTTYQPQHF
TGTGCCAGCAGCTTCGGGACAACTTATCAGCCCCAGCATTTT
>TRBD1|TRBV28|TRBJ2-2|.
CASRTGGNTGELFF
TGTGCCAGCAGGACAGGGGGGAACACCGGGGAGCTGTTTTTT
>.|TRBV6-2/TRBV6-3|TRBJ2-2|once
CASSPKGQTNTGELFF
TGTGCCAGCAGTCCAAAAGGACAAACGAACACCGGGGAGCTGTTTTTT
>.|TRBV6-5|TRBJ2-5|.
CASSYVQGQETQYF
TGTGCCAGCAGTTACGTACAGGGACAAGAGACCCAGTACTTC
>.|TRBV29-1|TRBJ2-1|.
CSVGRGSPYNEQFF
TGCAGCGTTGGAAGGGGCAGTCCCTACAATGAGCAGTTCTTC
>.|TRBV4-1|TRBJ2-7|.
CASSQDARGTYEQYF
TGCGCCAGCAGCCAAGATGCTCGGGGGACCTACGAGCAGTACTTC
>.|TRBV24-1|TRBJ2-7|.
CATSDSGQLGGYEQYF
TGTGCCACCAGTGACTCCGGACAGCTTGGGGGTTACGAGCAGTACTTC
>TRBD2|TRBV7-2|TRBJ2-1|.
CASSLGLAVYNEQFF
TGTGCCAGCAGCTTAGGGCTAGCGGTCTACAATGAGCAGTTCTTC
>.|TRBV3-1/TRBV3-2|TRBJ2-3|.
CASSQESFVGGTQYF
TGTGCCAGCAGCCAAGAATCCTTCGTCGGGGGTACGCAGTATTTT
>.|TRBV6-5|TRBJ1-2|.
CASRPATGGHGYTF
TGTGCCAGCAGGCCCGCGACGGGGGGCCATGGCTACACCTTC
>TRBD2|TRBV6-5|TRBJ2-1|.
CASIEGTSENNEQFF
TGTGCCAGCATAGAAGGGACTAGCGAGAACAATGAGCAGTTCTTC
>TRBD1|TRBV19|TRBJ1-5|few
CASNEGAHQPQHF
TGTGCCAGTAACGAGGGGGCACATCAGCCCCAGCATTTT
>.|TRBV7-9|TRBJ2-1|.
CASNGAYNEQFF
TGTGCCAGCAACGGGGCCTACAATGAGCAGTTCTTC
>.|TRBV6-6|TRBJ2-5|once
CASSYSNEVQYF
TGTGCCAGCAGTTACTCGAACGAGGTTCAGTACTTC
>TRBD1|TRBV3-1/TRBV3-2|TRBJ2-7|once
CASSLDRGAYEQYF
TGTGCCAGCAGCCTGGACAGGGGGGCCTACGAGCAGTACTTC
>.|TRBV2|TRBJ2-1|once
CASSEMRSSYNEQFF
TGTGCCAGCAGTGAAATGCGGAGCTCCTACAATGAGCAGTTCTTC
>TRBD1|TRBV5-1|TRBJ1-3|.
CASSRDRASGNTIYF
TGCGCCAGCAGCAGGGACAGGGCCTCTGGAAACACCATATATTTT
>TRBD1|TRBV7-2|TRBJ2-1|.
CASSAGQGASVMFF
TGTGCCAGCAGCGCCGGGCAGGGGGCGTCGGTTATGTTCTTC
>.|TRBV5-1|TRBJ2-7|.
CASSLIRGPGYEQYF
TGCGCCAGCAGCTTGATCAGGGGTCCGGGCTACGAGCAGTACTTC
>TRBD1|TRBV5-1|TRBJ2-1|once
CASSLEGQGHLLAYNEQFF
TGCGCCAGCAGCTTGGAAGGACAGGGGCACTTACTCGCCTACAATGAGCAGTTCTTC
>TRBD2|TRBV18|TRBJ2-5|.
CASSPRGGSKSETQYF
TGTGCCAGCTCACCACGCGGCGGGAGTAAGTCGGAGACCCAGTACTTC
>TRBD1|TRBV3-1/TRBV3-2|TRBJ2-7|.
CASSQGVGTGSTYEQYF
TGTGCCAGCAGCCAGGGGGTAGGGACAGGGTCCACCTACGAGCAGTACTTC
>.|TRBV7-7|TRBJ2-7|.
CASSLGRRGGRIYEQYF
TGTGCCAGCAGCTTAGGTAGGAGGGGGGGACGGATCTACGAGCAGTACTTC
>TRBD1|TRBV24-1|TRBJ2-1|.
CAADSGTDDNEQFF
TGTGCCGCTGATTCCGGGACAGACGACAATGAGCAGTTCTTC
>.|TRBV10-3|TRBJ1-2|.
CAISGGPTANYGYTF
TGTGCCATCAGTGGGGGGCCGACAGCGAACTATGGCTACACCTTC
>TRBD1|TRBV3-1/TRBV3-2|TRBJ2-5|.
CASSQGQGARYF
TGTGCCAGCAGCCAAGGACAGGGGGCACGGTACTTC
>TRBD1|TRBV27|TRBJ2-7|.
CASSPDRDSITYEQYF
TGTGCCAGCAGTCCAGACCGGGACAGCATAACCTACGAGCAGTACTTC
>TRBD1|TRBV5-4|TRBJ2-2|once
CASSVGTGDGELFF
TGTGCCAGCAGCGTAGGGACAGGGGACGGGGAGCTGTTTTTT
>.|TRBV5-1|TRBJ2-3|.
CASSLGAGFLDTDTQYF
TGCGCCAGCAGCTTGGGTGCAGGATTCCTTGACACAGATACGCAGTATTTT
>TRBD2|TRBV5-1|TRBJ2-3|.
CASSIGGAADTQYF
TGCGCCAGCAGCATCGGGGGGGCCGCAGATACGCAGTATTTT
>.|TRBV27|TRBJ2-4|.
CASRSTTRKNIQYF
TGTGCCAGCAGAAGCACAACGAGGAAAAACATTCAGTACTTC
>TRBD1|TRBV19|TRBJ1-4|.
CASSRTGDEKLFF
TGTGCCAGTAGTCGGACAGGGGATGAAAAACTGTTTTTT
>.|TRBV11-3|TRBJ2-7|once
CASSLGGVQYF
TGTGCCAGCAGCTTAGGGGGGGTGCAGTACTTC
>.|TRBV29-1|TRBJ1-1|.
CSGRTANTEAFF
TGCAGCGGGCGGACAGCAAACACTGAAGCTTTCTTT
>.|TRBV28|TRBJ2-3|many
CASSPRNTQYF
TGTGCCAGCAGTCCTAGGAATACGCAGTATTTT
>TRBD1|TRBV5-6|TRBJ2-1|.
CASSWTGRNEQFF
TGTGCCAGCAGCTGGACAGGGCGAAATGAGCAGTTCTTC
>.|TRBV15|TRBJ2-1|.
CATSNRQGSYNEQFF
TGTGCCACCAGCAACCGTCAGGGGAGCTACAATGAGCAGTTCTTC
>.|TRBV4-1|TRBJ2-3|few
CASSQLPSRTDTQYF
TGCGCCAGCAGCCAACTACCCTCTCGCACAGATACGCAGTATTTT
>TRBD1|TRBV27|TRBJ1-2|.
CASSTKKGGSYGYTF
TGTGCCAGCAGCACAAAAAAAGGGGGCTCCTATGGCTACACCTTC
>TRBD1|TRBV19|TRBJ2-3|.
CASRDRASTDTQYF
TGTGCCAGTAGAGACAGGGCTAGCACAGATACGCAGTATTTT
>.|TRBV28|TRBJ2-7|.
CASSCVSGTSYEQYF
TGTGCCAGCAGTTGCGTTAGCGGAACCTCCTACGAGCAGTACTTC
>TRBD1|TRBV5-1|TRBJ2-3|.
CASSGQGTDTQYF
TGCGCCAGCTCGGGACAGGGGACAGATACGCAGTATTTT
>TRBD2|TRBV28|TRBJ2-7|few
CASRRPGTSREQYF
TGTGCCAGCAGGCGTCCCGGGACTAGCCGCGAGCAGTACTTC
>TRBD1|TRBV18|TRBJ2-2|.
CASSPTTGSTGELFF
TGTGCCAGCTCACCGACGACAGGGAGTACCGGGGAGCTGTTTTTT
>.|TRBV1|TRBJ2-3|.
CTSSQDPLRLDTQYF
TGCACCAGCAGCCAAGACCCGTTGAGGTTAGATACGCAGTATTTT
>TRBD1|TRBV9|TRBJ1-1|.
CASSPRQGLNTEAFF
TGTGCCAGCAGCCCGCGACAGGGTCTGAACACTGAAGCTTTCTTT
>.|TRBV11-2|TRBJ2-3|once
CASSFSPTLTDTQYF
TGTGCCAGCAGTTTTTCGCCTACCCTCACAGATACGCAGTATTTT